The next 4 T cell receptor beta chains were all read from a single sample in a study of CD8 T cells in ankylosing spondylitis. Using its own MiXCR run on the 5' RACE reads, TCRdb lists one record per CDR3 protein. The sample contains under 450,000 distinct CDR3 sequences, roughly 20% of which appear only once. Sequencing was performed on blood, either unsorted or a sorted T cell fraction (not recorded which). Receptors originate from a male donor with ankylosing spondylitis or in good health (not recorded which).

This clonotype was picked up a small number of times. The V and J genes are TRBV9 and TRBJ2-3; 7 positions match TRBD2. This CDR3 has 15 amino acids. The V and J ends lost 5 bases and 2 bases, in that order; junction bases with no gene match: 8. Per germline, CDR1 SGDLS and CDR2 YYNGEE. CDR3 in DNA: TGTGCCAGCAGTCGAGGCGGGGGTAACACAGATACGCAGTATTTT. The encoded protein is CASSRGGGNTDTQYF.

This chain joins TRBV2 and TRBJ2-5; D ambiguous. The CDR3 sequence is 12 residues long. Trimming took off 7 bases at V and 0 bases at J, with 6 bases between the two ends. Per germline, CDR1 SNHLY and CDR2 FYNNEI. The CDR3 reads CASTRDQETQYF. The CDR3 DNA reads as TGTGCCAGCACGAGAGACCAAGAGACCCAGTACTTC. Combining the CDR3 with reference TRBV2 and TRBJ2-5 gives the whole variable domain EPEVTQTPSHQVTQMGQEVILRCVPISNHLYFYWYRQILGQKVEFLVSFYNNEISEKSEIFDDQFSVERPDGSNFTLKIRSTKLEDSAMYFCASTRDQETQYFGPGTRLLVL.

This clonotype has only a few counts. The rearrangement links TRBV5-1 to TRBJ2-1; D is possibly TRBD1 (5 bases). Germline lookup yields CDR1 SGHRS and CDR2 YFSETQ. The CDR3 has 17 residues. The V and J ends lost 2 bases and 2 bases respectively, with 17 bases between them. Here the CDR3 reads CASSFLDTRFTYNEQFF. CDR3 nucleotide sequence: TGCGCCAGCAGCTTTTTGGACACTCGCTTTACCTACAATGAGCAGTTCTTC.

The CDR3 sequence: CASSSGWGRLNEQYF. For the CDR3, the DNA is TGTGCCAGCAGCTCTGGGTGGGGCCGTCTGAACGAGCAGTACTTC. This rearrangement joins TRBV7-2 to TRBJ2-7, with D perhaps TRBD1 (5 bases). This CDR3 has 15 amino acids. V lost 4 bases and J 5 bases, leaving 18 bases between the germline ends. Germline CDR1 reads SGHTA; CDR2 reads FQGNSA.